These T cell receptor beta chains were read from a single sample in a study of early T cells in non-severe SARS-CoV-2 infection. TCRdb reprocessed the 5' RACE reads with MiXCR, giving one entry per CDR3 protein. The table includes fewer than 120,000 distinct CDR3 sequences, around 12% detected once. The sequenced sample was whole blood, obtained at baseline. The receptor source for this set is an adult who was a healthcare worker with PCR-confirmed SARS-CoV-2 infection or an uninfected control (not recorded which). Each CDR3 is given with its conserved first and last residue. Each record gives: V gene, J gene, clone size, D gene, CDR3 DNA, CDR3 protein. A D gene is named only where the DNA matches it firmly. Some rows have no size entry. The others give once, few or many, or a class for an expanded clone.

v_call: TRBV27
j_call: TRBJ1-4
clone_size: NA
d_call: NA
cdr3_nt: TGTGCCAGTTCTCCGGGACCGGGGCATGTTGCAACTAATGAAAAACTGTTTTTT
cdr3_aa: CASSPGPGHVATNEKLFF

v_call: TRBV7-6
j_call: TRBJ2-3
clone_size: few
d_call: TRBD2
cdr3_nt: TGTGCCAGCAGCAAACAAGCGGGGGGGCTTGAAGATACGCAGTATTTT
cdr3_aa: CASSKQAGGLEDTQYF

v_call: TRBV7-8
j_call: TRBJ1-1
clone_size: NA
d_call: NA
cdr3_nt: TGTGCCAGCAGCTTAATACCGAGGGGCACTGAAGCTTTCTTT
cdr3_aa: CASSLIPRGTEAFF

v_call: TRBV18
j_call: TRBJ1-1
clone_size: many
d_call: NA
cdr3_nt: TGTGCCAGCTCACCAGGACAGCCCACTGAAGCTTTCTTT
cdr3_aa: CASSPGQPTEAFF

v_call: TRBV5-1
j_call: TRBJ2-2
clone_size: many
d_call: NA
cdr3_nt: TGCGCCAGCAGGTTGGAGTTAGGGGCGAACGGGGAGCTGTTTTTT
cdr3_aa: CASRLELGANGELFF

v_call: TRBV24-1
j_call: TRBJ2-6
clone_size: few
d_call: TRBD1
cdr3_nt: TGTGCCACCAGTAAACAGGGGGCCGCTGGGGCCAACGTCCTGACTTTC
cdr3_aa: CATSKQGAAGANVLTF

v_call: TRBV5-1
j_call: TRBJ1-1
clone_size: few
d_call: NA
cdr3_nt: TGCGCCAGCAGCTTGAAGGTGCAGGTGAACACTGAAGCTTTCTTT
cdr3_aa: CASSLKVQVNTEAFF

v_call: TRBV7-2
j_call: TRBJ2-7
clone_size: many
d_call: NA
cdr3_nt: TGTGCCAGCAGCCCCAGAATTCGTTACGAGCAGTACTTC
cdr3_aa: CASSPRIRYEQYF

v_call: TRBV29-1
j_call: TRBJ1-1
clone_size: many
d_call: TRBD1
cdr3_nt: TGCAGCATTACAGGGGTATCCCCCCAAACTGAAGCTTTCTTT
cdr3_aa: CSITGVSPQTEAFF

v_call: TRBV2
j_call: TRBJ1-1
clone_size: few
d_call: NA
cdr3_nt: TGTGCCAGCAGTGTTCGCGGCATGAACACTGAAGCTTTCTTT
cdr3_aa: CASSVRGMNTEAFF

v_call: TRBV6-6
j_call: TRBJ2-7
clone_size: few
d_call: TRBD1
cdr3_nt: TGTGCCAGCGTACGGACAGGGGGCTCTTACGAGCAGTACTTC
cdr3_aa: CASVRTGGSYEQYF

v_call: TRBV4-1
j_call: TRBJ2-7
clone_size: few
d_call: NA
cdr3_nt: TGCGCCAGCAGCCAAGATGAGAGGCGGTGGCCCGAGCAGTACTTC
cdr3_aa: CASSQDERRWPEQYF

v_call: TRBV9
j_call: TRBJ1-5
clone_size: NA
d_call: NA
cdr3_nt: TGTGCCAGCAGACCGGACGGCAATCAGCCCCAGCATTTT
cdr3_aa: CASRPDGNQPQHF

v_call: TRBV11-2
j_call: TRBJ1-1
clone_size: few
d_call: NA
cdr3_nt: TGTGCCAGCAGCTCGCACAGGGATTGGGCTGAAGCTTTCTTT
cdr3_aa: CASSSHRDWAEAFF

v_call: TRBV27
j_call: TRBJ1-2
clone_size: few
d_call: NA
cdr3_nt: TGTGCCAGCGGGGTTGGGAGCTATGGCTACACCTTC
cdr3_aa: CASGVGSYGYTF

v_call: TRBV6-5
j_call: TRBJ2-3
clone_size: few
d_call: NA
cdr3_nt: TGTGCCAGCAGTTACGGGGGAACCTATCCCTCTAGCACAGATACGCAGTATTTT
cdr3_aa: CASSYGGTYPSSTDTQYF

v_call: TRBV7-6
j_call: TRBJ2-2
clone_size: few
d_call: NA
cdr3_nt: TGTGCCAGCAGCTCTCGAGCGGTCGAACTGACCGGGGAGCTGTTTTTT
cdr3_aa: CASSSRAVELTGELFF

v_call: TRBV28
j_call: TRBJ2-1
clone_size: many
d_call: NA
cdr3_nt: TGTGCCAGCAGTGGGACATTGGCCTACAATGAGCAGTTCTTC
cdr3_aa: CASSGTLAYNEQFF

v_call: TRBV12-3/TRBV12-4
j_call: TRBJ1-5
clone_size: many
d_call: TRBD1
cdr3_nt: TGTGCCAGCAGTTTACGGGGACAGGAAGGTGATCAGCCCCAGCATTTT
cdr3_aa: CASSLRGQEGDQPQHF

v_call: TRBV15
j_call: TRBJ2-7
clone_size: NA
d_call: TRBD2
cdr3_nt: TGTGCCACCAGCAGAGAGGGAGGGTCCTACGAGCAGTACTTC
cdr3_aa: CATSREGGSYEQYF

v_call: TRBV7-2
j_call: TRBJ1-4
clone_size: few
d_call: NA
cdr3_nt: TGTGCCAGCAGCGCCCGGACGGGGACTAATGAAAAACTGTTTTTT
cdr3_aa: CASSARTGTNEKLFF

v_call: TRBV20-1
j_call: TRBJ2-4
clone_size: NA
d_call: TRBD2
cdr3_nt: TGCAGTGCACGACTAGCCAAGGCCAAAAACATTCAGTACTTC
cdr3_aa: CSARLAKAKNIQYF

v_call: TRBV6-5
j_call: TRBJ2-3
clone_size: many
d_call: TRBD2
cdr3_nt: TGTGCCAGCAGTGGGACTAGGTGGGGTACAGATACGCAGTATTTT
cdr3_aa: CASSGTRWGTDTQYF

v_call: TRBV7-2
j_call: TRBJ2-3
clone_size: NA
d_call: NA
cdr3_nt: TGTGCCAGCTCCCCGCAGGCCGGAGATACGCAGTATTTT
cdr3_aa: CASSPQAGDTQYF

v_call: TRBV12-3/TRBV12-4
j_call: TRBJ1-2
clone_size: few
d_call: TRBD1
cdr3_nt: TGTGCCAGCAGTTCCACGAGACAGGGGGCTCGGCAGAGTGGCTACACCTTC
cdr3_aa: CASSSTRQGARQSGYTF

v_call: TRBV7-3
j_call: TRBJ2-7
clone_size: many
d_call: NA
cdr3_nt: TGTGCCAGCAGCTTACTTCAGGGGTACGAGCAGTACTTC
cdr3_aa: CASSLLQGYEQYF

v_call: TRBV4-1
j_call: TRBJ2-7
clone_size: few
d_call: NA
cdr3_nt: TGCGCCAGCAGCCAAGAGGGAGTGGGTGAGCAGTACTTC
cdr3_aa: CASSQEGVGEQYF

v_call: TRBV13
j_call: TRBJ2-1
clone_size: few
d_call: NA
cdr3_nt: TGTGCCAGCAGCACCCATAGCGGAAGCTCCTACAATGAGCAGTTCTTC
cdr3_aa: CASSTHSGSSYNEQFF

v_call: TRBV5-4
j_call: TRBJ2-2
clone_size: NA
d_call: NA
cdr3_nt: TGTGCCAGCAGCCTCTGGGCAGCGGAGGGGATGAACACCGGGGAGCTGTTTTTT
cdr3_aa: CASSLWAAEGMNTGELFF

v_call: TRBV7-9
j_call: TRBJ2-5
clone_size: few
d_call: TRBD2
cdr3_nt: TGTGCCAGCAGCTCCGGGACTAGCGGGGAAGAAGAGACCCAGTACTTC
cdr3_aa: CASSSGTSGEEETQYF

v_call: TRBV9
j_call: TRBJ1-5
clone_size: NA
d_call: NA
cdr3_nt: TGTGCCAGCAGCTCAGGAAGGGGCGGGCAGCCCCAGCATTTT
cdr3_aa: CASSSGRGGQPQHF

v_call: TRBV7-6
j_call: TRBJ2-7
clone_size: many
d_call: TRBD1
cdr3_nt: TGTGCCAGCAGCTTAGTCCCAGGGGGATACGAGCAGTACTTC
cdr3_aa: CASSLVPGGYEQYF

v_call: TRBV20-1
j_call: TRBJ2-7
clone_size: NA
d_call: NA
cdr3_nt: TGCAGTGCTAGAGCGGGGGGCATCTCCTACGAGCAGTACTTC
cdr3_aa: CSARAGGISYEQYF

v_call: TRBV9
j_call: TRBJ2-3
clone_size: NA
d_call: NA
cdr3_nt: TGTGCCAGCAGCCCCCGCTTGGATACGCAGTATTTT
cdr3_aa: CASSPRLDTQYF

v_call: TRBV12-3/TRBV12-4
j_call: TRBJ2-2
clone_size: NA
d_call: TRBD1
cdr3_nt: TGTGCCAGCAGTTTAAACAGGGGTGACACCGGGGAGCTGTTTTTT
cdr3_aa: CASSLNRGDTGELFF

v_call: TRBV2
j_call: TRBJ2-2
clone_size: NA
d_call: TRBD2
cdr3_nt: TGTGCCAGCGGCCCCCGGGCGGGGGGGCAAGGAGGGGAGCTGTTTTTT
cdr3_aa: CASGPRAGGQGGELFF

v_call: TRBV7-9
j_call: TRBJ1-5
clone_size: few
d_call: NA
cdr3_nt: TGTGCCAGCAGCTTAGAAAGGGTAGGAGGCAATCAGCCCCAGCATTTT
cdr3_aa: CASSLERVGGNQPQHF

v_call: TRBV28
j_call: TRBJ2-1
clone_size: NA
d_call: NA
cdr3_nt: TGTGCCAGCAGCCTCTCCCCGGGGACCTCTAATGAGCAGTTCTTC
cdr3_aa: CASSLSPGTSNEQFF

v_call: TRBV27
j_call: TRBJ1-6
clone_size: few
d_call: NA
cdr3_nt: TGTGCCAGCAGAGCTATACAGGGCGCAGGGTCACCCCTCCACTTT
cdr3_aa: CASRAIQGAGSPLHF

v_call: TRBV7-2
j_call: TRBJ1-1
clone_size: NA
d_call: NA
cdr3_nt: TGTGCCAGCAGACTGTGGACCGGGACGAACACTGAAGCTTTCTTT
cdr3_aa: CASRLWTGTNTEAFF

v_call: TRBV20-1
j_call: TRBJ1-1
clone_size: many
d_call: NA
cdr3_nt: TGCAGTGCTAGGACGGGGCGCTCCCCTCGTGGAGCTTTCTTT
cdr3_aa: CSARTGRSPRGAFF

v_call: TRBV12-3/TRBV12-4
j_call: TRBJ1-3
clone_size: few
d_call: NA
cdr3_nt: TGTGCCAGCAGTTTATACGTAGGGGTGTCGGGAAACACCATATATTTT
cdr3_aa: CASSLYVGVSGNTIYF

v_call: TRBV27
j_call: TRBJ1-2
clone_size: NA
d_call: NA
cdr3_nt: TGTGCCAGCAGTTGGGACCCTCGGACAGAGAGCTATGGCTACACCTTC
cdr3_aa: CASSWDPRTESYGYTF

v_call: TRBV20-1
j_call: TRBJ2-5
clone_size: few
d_call: NA
cdr3_nt: TGCAGTGCTCTGCAGGGGACTAAAGAGACCCAGTACTTC
cdr3_aa: CSALQGTKETQYF

v_call: TRBV5-4
j_call: TRBJ1-5
clone_size: NA
d_call: TRBD1
cdr3_nt: TGTGCCAGCAGCTTGGGAGGGGGCCGGAGCAATCAGCCCCAGCATTTT
cdr3_aa: CASSLGGGRSNQPQHF